The entry that follows covers one TCR beta chain sequence. Its antigen is not identified. The entry originates in a study of T cells expressing NK-cell markers. Study as a whole: Of eight sequenced donors, seven were HCMV-seropositive and one HCMV-seronegative. Whole-study results and caveats: Dominance of the CD3+CD56-NKG2C+ fraction by these clonotypes also held in a handful of donors. The study left the HCMV specificity of expanded NKG2C+ T cell clones unresolved.

Generation of TCR beta cDNA was performed by 5'RACE template switching incorporating UMIs. Reprocessing the 5' RACE reads, TCRdb reports a single entry for every CDR3 protein and omits DNA. The table gives fewer than 550,000 distinct CDR3 sequences; the top ten clones make up around 1.4% of it. The CDR3 has 14 residues. Germline-derived CDR1 and CDR2 are SGHAT and FQNNGV. The sample comprised blood T cells: a sorted CD56 or NKG2C T cell subset, CD4+ or CD8+ T cells, or bulk PBMC T cells (not recorded which). This clonotype was obtained from a woman in her fifties or sixties in good health. The gene calls are TRBV11-2 and TRBJ2-3. The CDR3 loop reads CASSSGLVSDTQYF.